Sequencing of this T cell receptor (beta chain) was carried out in a study of cytomegalovirus exposure and HLA in healthy donors. Study-wide context: Membership in the Caucasian-associated ancestry cluster was found for 65% to 85% of about 430 genotyped donors. Study conclusions and caveats: Most observed TCR sequences were rare, whereas some public TCRs were detected in many donors.

To note about this clone: Its antigen is not identified.

The germline V gene has CDR1 SGHNT and CDR2 YYREEE (reference sequence). V shed 5 bases and J shed 6 bases, with 14 bases lying between them. The CDR3 has 13 residues. Both 60 Vbeta primers and 13 Jbeta primers went into the PCR. Data came from immunoSEQ multiplex PCR; TCRdb stores just in-frame clones and leaves some out. The sample data list about 110,000 clones. The receptor's source is a man in his forties or fifties in good health and CMV-seropositive. Sequencing was done on a sample of PBMCs. The V call is TRBV5-4, the J call TRBJ1-2, with D maybe TRBD1 (6 bases). The chain's CDR3 is CASRDPGQDGYTF. CDR3 sequence (DNA): TGTGCCAGCAGAGATCCGGGACAAGATGGCTACACCTTC.